This T cell receptor (beta chain) was documented in a study of glioma-infiltrating T cells after dendritic cell vaccination. Overall study findings and caveats: Longer survival after dendritic cell vaccination followed higher pretreatment TIL content.

Germline V gene lookup returns CDR1 SGHTA and CDR2 FQGNSA. The CDR3 totals 18 residues. With 5 bases clipped from V and 2 bases from J, the junction kept 12 bases outside the gene matches. Time point indicated: after dendritic cell vaccination, including at tumor progression/relapse. Before vaccination, two weeks after the third vaccination, and at progression, PBMC were collected. Notes on this clone: The antigen remains undetermined.

Produced via immunoSEQ multiplex PCR; TCRdb's table is partial and in-frame only. The sample gives around 78,000 clones, around 87% of which show up once; around 2.1% is in the top ten. This rearrangement joins TRBV7-2 to TRBJ2-3, with 11 nucleotides matching TRBD2. This TCR was sampled from a human donor with glioblastoma. The sample was blood, taken after dendritic cell vaccination. The CDR3 loop reads CASSGVGTSGSLTDTQYF. In DNA form, the CDR3 reads TGTGCCAGCAGCGGGGTGGGGACTAGCGGATCCCTCACAGATACGCAGTATTTT.